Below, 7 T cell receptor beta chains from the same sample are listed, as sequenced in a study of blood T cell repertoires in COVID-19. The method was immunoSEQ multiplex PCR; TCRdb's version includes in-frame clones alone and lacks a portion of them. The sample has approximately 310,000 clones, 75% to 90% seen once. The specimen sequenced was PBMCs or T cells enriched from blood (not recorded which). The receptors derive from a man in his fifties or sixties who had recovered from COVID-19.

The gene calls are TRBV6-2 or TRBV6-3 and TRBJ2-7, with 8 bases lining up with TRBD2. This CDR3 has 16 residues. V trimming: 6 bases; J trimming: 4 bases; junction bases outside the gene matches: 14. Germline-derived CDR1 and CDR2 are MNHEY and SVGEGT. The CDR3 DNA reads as TGTGCCAGCAGCCCTGGTAGGAGCGGGAGCTATTACGAGCAGTACTTC. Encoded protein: CASSPGRSGSYYEQYF.

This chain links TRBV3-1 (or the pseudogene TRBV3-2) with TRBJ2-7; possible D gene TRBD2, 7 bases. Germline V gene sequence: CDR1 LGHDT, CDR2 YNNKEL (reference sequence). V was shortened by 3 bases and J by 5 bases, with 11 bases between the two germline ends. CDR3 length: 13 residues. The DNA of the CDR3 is TGTGCCAGCAGCCATACGGGGGGCAACGAGCAGTACTTC. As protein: CASSHTGGNEQYF.

CDR3 bases: TGTGCCAGTCGGGTTGAGGGCAGCACCGGGGAGCTGTTTTTT. Its protein product is CASRVEGSTGELFF. The chain is built from TRBV2 and TRBJ2-2, with D perhaps matching TRBD2 (5 bases). V was shortened by 9 bases and J by 4 bases, with 15 bases between the two germline ends. This CDR3 contains 14 residues. The germline CDR1 and CDR2 sequences are SNHLY and FYNNEI.

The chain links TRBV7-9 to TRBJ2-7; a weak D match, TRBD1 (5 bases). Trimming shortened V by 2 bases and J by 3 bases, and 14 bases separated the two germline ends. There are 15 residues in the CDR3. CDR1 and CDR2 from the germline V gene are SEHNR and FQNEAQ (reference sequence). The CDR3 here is CASSLIPREDYEQYF. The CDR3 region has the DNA TGTGCCAGCAGCTTAATCCCCAGGGAAGACTACGAGCAGTACTTC.

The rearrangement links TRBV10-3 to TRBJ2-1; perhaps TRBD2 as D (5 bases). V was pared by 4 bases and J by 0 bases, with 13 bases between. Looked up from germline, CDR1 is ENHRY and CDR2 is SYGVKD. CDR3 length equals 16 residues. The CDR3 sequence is CAISGQSGSSYNEQFF. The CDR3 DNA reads TGTGCCATCAGTGGCCAAAGCGGTAGCTCCTACAATGAGCAGTTCTTC.

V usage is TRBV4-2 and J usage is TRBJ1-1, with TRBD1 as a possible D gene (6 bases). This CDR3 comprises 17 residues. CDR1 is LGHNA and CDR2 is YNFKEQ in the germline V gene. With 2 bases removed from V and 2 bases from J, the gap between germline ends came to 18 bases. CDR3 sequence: CASSQSTSGTRNTEAFF. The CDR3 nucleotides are TGTGCCAGCAGCCAATCTACTTCCGGGACACGAAACACTGAAGCTTTCTTT.

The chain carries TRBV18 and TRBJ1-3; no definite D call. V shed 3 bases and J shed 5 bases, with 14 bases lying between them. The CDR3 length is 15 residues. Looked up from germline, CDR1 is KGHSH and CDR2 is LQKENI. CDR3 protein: CASSPGSSARNTIYF. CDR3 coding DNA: TGTGCCAGCTCACCCGGGTCATCAGCACGAAACACCATATATTTT.